What follows are 29 T cell receptor beta chains derived from one specimen sequenced in a study of T cells in Graves' hyperthyroidism and ophthalmopathy. TCR beta CDR3 sequences were amplified from RNA transcripts. Using the HTBI primer set, a first-round RT-PCR was run on the TCR CDR3. Each CDR3 protein gets one entry after TCRdb re-called the multiplex PCR reads with MiXCR. The data hold 600,000 to 650,000 distinct CDR3 sequences, with about 16% observed a single time. The sequencing sample was made of blood. These receptor sequences come from a woman aged 30 to 39 with Graves' hyperthyroidism.

This clonotype was observed many times. The chain recombines TRBV20-1 with TRBJ2-7; 10 nucleotides agree with TRBD2. With V trimmed by 0 bases and J by 4 bases, 9 bases remained unmatched. CDR3 size: 16 residues. Germline values: CDR1 DFQATT, CDR2 SNEGSKA (reference sequence). The CDR3 coding sequence is TGCAGTGCTAGAGATCGTCGGGGACTAGCGCCTTACGAGCAGTACTTC. Its translation: CSARDRRGLAPYEQYF.

Note on this clonotype: One end of the junction is discordant with germline, which a read error may explain. CDR3: CASSPGGTEALF. The CDR3 DNA reads as TGTGCCAGCAGCCCGGGAGGGACTGAAGCTCTCTTT. The genes are TRBV2 and TRBJ1-1, with D tentatively TRBD1 (5 bases). Germline V gene lookup returns CDR1 SNHLY and CDR2 FYNNEI. The CDR3 loop spans 12 amino acids.

This clonotype has ten or more counts. The chain recombines TRBV20-1 with TRBJ2-3, with 13 positions matching TRBD2. Germline CDR1 reads DFQATT; CDR2 reads SNEGSKA (reference sequence). The J segment lost 4 bases and the V segment lost 3 bases, leaving 7 bases of the junction unmatched. The CDR3 is 16 residues long. The CDR3 sequence is CSARVVGLAGADTQYF. The CDR3 coding sequence is TGCAGTGCTAGGGTGGTAGGACTAGCGGGAGCAGATACGCAGTATTTT.

This clonotype showed up just a few times. The rearrangement uses TRBV5-5 and TRBJ1-2; D possibly corresponds to TRBD1 (5 bases). V was trimmed by 1 base and J by 4 bases, leaving 11 bases between them. Germline V gene lookup returns CDR1 SGHKS and CDR2 YYEKEE (reference sequence). CDR3 length: 14 amino acids. CDR3: CASSLTGDIYGYTF. The CDR3 DNA reads TGTGCCAGCAGCTTGACAGGAGATATCTATGGCTACACCTTC.

The sample holds a few counts of this clonotype. This chain links TRBV28 with TRBJ1-5, with a weak D call TRBD1 (5 bases). The CDR3 consists of 17 residues. Per the germline V gene, CDR1 is MDHEN and CDR2 is SYDVKM. V gave up 5 bases and J gave up 0 bases, with 17 bases separating them. The CDR3 sequence is CASSQGTGLYSNQPQHF. Here the CDR3 DNA reads TGTGCCAGCAGTCAGGGTACGGGCCTCTATAGCAATCAGCCCCAGCATTTT.

This clonotype came up many times. This chain joins TRBV18 and TRBJ2-5; TRBD1 matches at 7 bases. The CDR3 loop spans 14 amino acids. V shed 4 bases, J shed 4 bases, and the junction held 6 bases outside the gene matches. Germline CDR1 reads KGHSH; CDR2 reads LQKENI. The CDR3, as DNA: TGTGCCAGCTCACTGGACAGGTTGGGAGAGACCCAGTACTTC. Its translation: CASSLDRLGETQYF.

This chain connects TRBV6-2 or TRBV6-3 to TRBJ2-7; 7 bases map to TRBD2. The CDR3 spans 15 residues. From germline, CDR1 is MNHEY and CDR2 SVGEGT. J lost 0 bases, V lost 7 bases, and 9 bases had no gene match. CDR3 sequence: CASKISGKSSYEQYF. The CDR3 DNA follows: TGTGCCAGCAAGATAAGCGGGAAGAGCTCCTACGAGCAGTACTTC.

This clonotype was detected many times. The V gene is TRBV13, the J gene TRBJ1-1, with 8 nucleotides matching TRBD1. The CDR3 totals 15 residues. Looked up from germline, CDR1 is PRHDT and CDR2 is FYEKMQ (reference sequence). Unmatched junction bases numbered 6, after V lost 5 bases and J lost 1 base. The DNA for the CDR3 is TGTGCCAGCAGCCGGCGGGACAGGAGGAACACTGAAGCTTTCTTT. It translates to CASSRRDRRNTEAFF.

The chain employs TRBV20-1 and TRBJ2-1, with TRBD1 matching 9 bases. From germline, CDR1 is DFQATT and CDR2 SNEGSKA (reference sequence). The CDR3 contains 17 residues. V was clipped by 3 bases and J by 2 bases; unmatched bases: 11. The CDR3 DNA reads as TGCAGTGCTAGTGGCGAAACAGGGGGCGCCGCCTACAATGAGCAGTTCTTC. Translation: CSASGETGGAAYNEQFF.

The CDR3 sequence is CASSYPSGRGAYEQYF. CDR3 DNA: TGTGCCAGCAGTTACCCATCGGGTCGAGGGGCCTACGAGCAGTACTTC. V and J are TRBV6-2 or TRBV6-3 and TRBJ2-7, with D perhaps matching TRBD1 or TRBD2 (5 bases each). Trimming shortened V by 2 bases and J by 2 bases, and 16 bases separated the two germline ends. The CDR3 is made up of 16 amino acids. Germline V lookup: CDR1 MNHEY, CDR2 SVGEGT.

Comments on this clonotype: Germline and junction disagree at one end, which may indicate a read error. The chain recombines TRBV7-2 with TRBJ1-5, with 10 positions matching TRBD1. Germline V lookup: CDR1 SGHTA, CDR2 FQGNSA. This CDR3 is built from 16 residues. CDR3 residues: CASVLAGTGVNQSQHF. The CDR3 nucleotides are TGTGCCAGCGTTTTGGCGGGGACAGGGGTAAATCAGTCCCAGCATTTT.

This clonotype was observed at least ten times. The chain links TRBV28 to TRBJ2-7, with D possibly called TRBD1 or TRBD2 (6 bases each). The germline CDR1 and CDR2 sequences are MDHEN and SYDVKM. This CDR3 is 16 amino acids long. With 0 bases removed from V and 1 base from J, the gap between germline ends came to 13 bases. The CDR3 reads CASSLWEGTNSYEQYF. As DNA, the CDR3 is TGTGCCAGCAGTTTATGGGAGGGGACAAATTCCTACGAGCAGTACTTC.

This clonotype was found many times. The genes are TRBV28 and TRBJ2-5; tentative D call: TRBD2 (5 bases). The germline V gene encodes CDR1 MDHEN and CDR2 SYDVKM. The CDR3 is 14 residues long. The V gene lost 1 base and the J gene lost 5 bases, with 11 bases spanning the gap. The CDR3 loop is CASSLLPGGETQYF. CDR3 nucleotide sequence: TGTGCCAGCAGTTTATTACCAGGCGGGGAGACCCAGTACTTC.

The J gene is TRBJ1-1, the V gene TRBV30; D gene unclear. The CDR3 sequence is 11 residues long. Trimming removed 6 bases at V and 0 bases at J, with 5 bases between. Germline values: CDR1 GTSNPN, CDR2 SVGIG (reference sequence). The CDR3 region has the DNA TGTGCCTGCTCAGTGAACACTGAAGCTTTCTTT. Translation: CACSVNTEAFF.

Comments on this clonotype: A much larger clonotype is one base distant, so this may be a read error. The chain links TRBV24-1 to TRBJ1-2; TRBD1 might be the D (5 bases). The CDR3 spans 14 residues. Germline lookup yields CDR1 KGHDR and CDR2 SFDVKD. The CDR3: CATSEETVNHGYTF. For the CDR3, the DNA is TGTGCCACCAGTGAGGAGACAGTTAACCATGGCTACACCTTC.

This clonotype turned up a few times. The V gene is TRBV29-1, the J gene TRBJ2-5; D might be TRBD1 or TRBD2, each matching 7 bases. Germline CDR1 reads SQVTM; CDR2 reads ANQGSEA. V lost 7 bases to trimming and J lost 2 bases, with 11 bases between them. This CDR3 is built from 12 residues. CDR3 amino acids: CSGGGQQETQYF. Here the CDR3 DNA reads TGCAGCGGGGGGGGACAGCAAGAGACCCAGTACTTC.

The chain employs TRBV5-6 and TRBJ2-2, with D maybe TRBD1 (5 bases). CDR1 is SGHDT and CDR2 is YYEEEE in the germline V gene. The CDR3 loop spans 16 amino acids. V was shortened by 3 bases and J by 1 base, with 13 bases between the two germline ends. As DNA, the CDR3 is TGTGCCAGCAGCTCCGACAGAGAACAGAACACCGGGGAGCTGTTTTTT. It specifies CASSSDREQNTGELFF.

The chain joins TRBV19 to TRBJ2-1, with 9 bases aligning to TRBD2. This CDR3 contains 18 residues. CDR1 is LNHDA, CDR2 SQIVND, per germline (reference sequence). The V and J ends lost 7 bases and 1 base, in that order; junction bases with no gene match: 14. In DNA form, the CDR3 reads TGTGCCAGTATCGGGGCTAGCGGGGAGAAGGGGTCCTACAATGAGCAGTTCTTC. Its protein product is CASIGASGEKGSYNEQFF.

There are many counts of this clonotype. The V and J genes are TRBV12-5 and TRBJ1-2, with D possibly TRBD1 on 5 matching bases. The V and J ends lost 4 bases and 3 bases respectively, with 9 bases between them. The V gene's germline CDR1 is LGHNT and CDR2 FRNRAP. The CDR3 runs to 13 residues. The DNA of the CDR3 is TGTGCTAGTGGTTCCGGGACCTACTATGGCTACACCTTC. Its protein product is CASGSGTYYGYTF. Based on the CDR3 plus reference TRBV12-5 and TRBJ1-2, the full variable domain is DARVTQTPRHKVTEMGQEVTMRCQPILGHNTVFWYRQTMMQGLELLAYFRNRAPLDDSGMPKDRFSAEMPDATLATLKIQPSEPRDSAVYFCASGSGTYYGYTFGSGTRLTVV.

This clonotype has at least ten counts. The chain joins TRBV12-3 or TRBV12-4 to TRBJ1-1; D call uncertain. This CDR3 contains 12 residues. Trimming took 4 bases from V and 3 from J, leaving 6 bases between them. The CDR3 is CASSWSDTEAFF. For the CDR3, the DNA is TGTGCCAGCAGTTGGAGTGACACTGAAGCTTTCTTT.

The CDR3 protein is CASSSTRTSTGELFF. Here the CDR3 DNA reads TGTGCCAGCAGCTCCACGCGGACCAGCACCGGGGAGCTGTTTTTT. V usage is TRBV7-2 and J usage is TRBJ2-2; the D is unclear. The CDR3 consists of 15 residues. The V and J ends lost 4 bases and 4 bases respectively, with 13 bases between them. The germline CDR1 and CDR2 sequences are SGHTA and FQGNSA.

This clonotype was seen repeatedly, ten times or more. The chain employs TRBV5-1 and TRBJ2-1; TRBD2 matches 11 bases. The CDR3 totals 16 residues. The J segment lost 5 bases and the V segment lost 4 bases, leaving 8 bases of the junction unmatched. CDR1 SGHRS and CDR2 YFSETQ come from the germline V gene. CDR3 in DNA: TGCGCCAGCAGCCGACCGGGACTAGCGGTAAACAATGAGCAGTTCTTC. It translates to CASSRPGLAVNNEQFF.

The sample holds many counts of this clonotype. As DNA, the CDR3 is TGTGCCTGGAGTTACGGGAGGGCAAGGGAGCAGTTCTTC. It translates to CAWSYGRAREQFF. This rearrangement joins TRBV30 to TRBJ2-1; 8 bases fit TRBD2. V shed 2 bases and J 10 bases; nucleotides not matched to a gene: 7. Germline assignment: CDR1 GTSNPN and CDR2 SVGIG (reference sequence). The CDR3 consists of 13 residues.

This clonotype was observed a few times. The rearrangement joins TRBV12-5 to TRBJ2-3, with unresolved D. The CDR3 is made up of 16 amino acids. Germline CDR1 and CDR2: LGHNT and FRNRAP. Trimming stripped 0 bases from V and 0 bases from J, with 10 bases between. CDR3 loop: CASGLVLRSSTDTQYF. CDR3 DNA: TGTGCTAGTGGTTTGGTCTTGCGGTCTAGCACAGATACGCAGTATTTT.

J is TRBJ2-1 and V is TRBV20-1; 8 bases are a match to TRBD2. CDR1 and CDR2 from the germline V gene are DFQATT and SNEGSKA (reference sequence). The CDR3 totals 17 residues. After removal of 2 bases from V and 1 base from J, the junction contained 10 bases not matched to a gene. The CDR3 bases are TGCAGTGCTAGATCCGGGAGGGCCGGGACTTCCTACAATGAGCAGTTCTTC. Its translation is CSARSGRAGTSYNEQFF.

This clonotype has a handful of counts. The chain has TRBV6-5 and TRBJ2-3, with D unclear. This CDR3 is built from 14 residues. V shed 1 base and J shed 3 bases, with 8 bases lying between them. CDR1 is MNHEY and CDR2 is SVGAGI in the germline V gene. This CDR3 reads CASSYLRQTDTQYF. The CDR3 region has the DNA TGTGCCAGCAGTTACTTGCGGCAGACAGATACGCAGTATTTT.

This rearrangement joins TRBV27 to TRBJ2-2; TRBD2 agrees at 11 bases. The CDR3 has 16 amino acids. CDR1 and CDR2 (germline): MNHEY, SMNVEV (reference sequence). The ends lost 3 bases at V and 6 bases at J; junction bases unmatched: 6. The CDR3 spells CASSFSGRAAPGELFF. Written as DNA, the CDR3 is TGTGCCAGCAGTTTTAGCGGGAGGGCCGCCCCCGGGGAGCTGTTTTTT.

This clonotype has ten or more counts. J is TRBJ2-3 and V is TRBV2, with no clear D. Germline loops: CDR1 SNHLY, CDR2 FYNNEI. This CDR3 is 12 amino acids long. V gave up 4 bases and J gave up 6 bases, with 8 bases separating them. DNA for the CDR3: TGTGCCAGCAGTGCCATCGGGGATACGCAGTATTTT. This sequence encodes CASSAIGDTQYF.

This clonotype was seen many times. V is TRBV6-6 and J is TRBJ1-2; 7 nucleotides align to TRBD1. CDR3 length equals 13 residues. V dropped 2 bases and J dropped 6; count of bases not matched to a gene: 3. Germline V gives CDR1 MNHNY, CDR2 SVGAGI (reference sequence). The CDR3 nucleotides are TGTGCCAGCAGTTACGGGGACAGCGATGGCTACACCTTC. It yields the protein CASSYGDSDGYTF.